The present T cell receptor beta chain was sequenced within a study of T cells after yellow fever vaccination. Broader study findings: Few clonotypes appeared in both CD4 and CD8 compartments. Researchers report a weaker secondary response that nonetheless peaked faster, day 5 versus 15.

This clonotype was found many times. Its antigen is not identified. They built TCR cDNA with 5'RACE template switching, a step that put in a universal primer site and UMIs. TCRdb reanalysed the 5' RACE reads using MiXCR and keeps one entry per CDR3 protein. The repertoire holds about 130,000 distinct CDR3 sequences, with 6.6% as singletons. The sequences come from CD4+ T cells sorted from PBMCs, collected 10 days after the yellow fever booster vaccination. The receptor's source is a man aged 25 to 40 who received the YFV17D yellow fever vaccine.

The CDR3 DNA follows: TGTGCCAGCAGCTTACTCGCTCGATTAGCCGGGGCCAACGTCCTGACTTTC. It encodes CASSLLARLAGANVLTF. The rearrangement joins TRBV5-6 to TRBJ2-6; D is ambiguous. V lost 2 bases, J lost 4 bases, and 16 bases lay in between. The CDR3 covers 17 residues. Looked up from germline, CDR1 is SGHDT and CDR2 is YYEEEE. Variable domain in full (rest from reference TRBV5-6 and TRBJ2-6): DAGVTQSPTHLIKTRGQQVTLRCSPKSGHDTVSWYQQALGQGPQFIFQYYEEEERQRGNFPDRFSGHQFPNYSSELNVNALLLGDSALYLCASSLLARLAGANVLTFGAGSRLTVL.